Below, 19 T cell receptor beta chains from the same sample are listed, as sequenced in a study of beta chain features in type 1 diabetes. General study findings and limits: Among all four CD4+ subsets, Type 1 diabetes patients had TCRB CDR3s that were moderately but significantly shorter.

As every portion of the isolated RNA was reverse transcribed, the sequencing read expressed TCRB transcripts. Method: immunoSEQ multiplex PCR; TCRdb's copy keeps in-frame clones and lacks some. The sample includes 250,000 to 300,000 clones, around 24% of them seen just once. These receptors' targets are unknown. The material sequenced was naive CD4+ T cells from blood. The receptors come from a woman aged 30 to 39 with type 1 diabetes.

This clone was seen a handful of times. This rearrangement joins TRBV6-5 to TRBJ1-5; D remains ambiguous. Germline V gene data show CDR1 as MNHEY and CDR2 as SVGAGI. The CDR3 sequence is 14 residues long. The V end was cut by 4 bases, the J end by 7 bases, with 14 bases between. CDR3 DNA sequence: TGTGCCAGCAGTTCAGGCAGGAGGGTACAGCCCCAGCATTTT. Translation: CASSSGRRVQPQHF.

This clone was seen only a few times. The CDR3 DNA reads as TGTGCCTGGAGTTCAGGACAGGGGCAGCCCCAGCATTTT. This gives the protein CAWSSGQGQPQHF. This sequence joins TRBV30 and TRBJ1-5; TRBD1 matches at 9 bases. The V and J ends lost 2 bases and 7 bases, in that order; junction bases with no gene match: 3. CDR3 length equals 13 residues. Germline V gene sequence: CDR1 GTSNPN, CDR2 SVGIG (reference sequence).

V and J are TRBV30 and TRBJ2-5; D remains unclear. CDR1 is GTSNPN, CDR2 SVGIG, per germline (reference sequence). V gave up 3 bases and J gave up 0 bases, with 5 bases separating them. The CDR3 runs 12 residues. CDR3 in amino acids: CAWRWHQETQYF. The CDR3, as DNA: TGTGCCTGGAGATGGCACCAAGAGACCCAGTACTTC.

V usage is TRBV7-9 and J usage is TRBJ1-2; TRBD1 agrees at 9 bases. The CDR3 has 15 amino acids. The germline V gene encodes CDR1 SEHNR and CDR2 FQNEAQ (reference sequence). V lost 5 bases to trimming and J lost 12 bases; unmatched junction nucleotides: 16. The CDR3: CASSPNEWDRALDTF. The CDR3 bases are TGTGCCAGCAGCCCTAATGAGTGGGACAGGGCCCTCGACACCTTC.

The chain employs TRBV9 and TRBJ1-5; possible D gene TRBD1, 6 bases. Germline V gene sequence: CDR1 SGDLS, CDR2 YYNGEE. The CDR3 consists of 15 residues. V lost 4 bases, J lost 4 bases, and 15 bases lay in between. CDR3 loop: CASSPRGGANQPQHF. The CDR3 coding sequence is TGTGCCAGCAGCCCACGAGGGGGGGCGAATCAGCCCCAGCATTTT.

This clone was counted a few times. The chain has TRBV18 and TRBJ1-2; 11 nucleotides match TRBD1. With 3 bases clipped from V and 6 bases from J, the junction kept 3 bases outside the gene matches. The CDR3 is 14 amino acids. Germline CDR1 and CDR2: KGHSH and LQKENI. CDR3 sequence: CASSPGTGGNGYTF. DNA of the CDR3: TGTGCCAGCTCACCCGGGACAGGGGGTAATGGCTACACCTTC.

The chain is built from TRBV18 and TRBJ2-7; 9 nucleotides agree with TRBD2. This CDR3 comprises 15 residues. Germline CDR1 is KGHSH and CDR2 is LQKENI. V lost 2 bases, J lost 6 bases, and 8 bases stayed unmatched. CDR3 nucleotide sequence: TGTGCCAGCTCACCAGCTAGCGGGACGCAACCCGAGCAGTACTTC. This gives the protein CASSPASGTQPEQYF.

This clone was seen only a few times. The chain combines TRBV4-1 with TRBJ1-5; no definite D call. This CDR3 spans 15 amino acids. V lost 4 bases to trimming and J lost 3 bases, with 13 bases between them. Germline CDR1 reads MGHRA; CDR2 reads YSYEKL. This CDR3 reads CASSRLPGDNQPQHF. Here the CDR3 DNA reads TGCGCCAGCAGCCGTTTACCCGGGGACAATCAGCCCCAGCATTTT.

The chain employs TRBV2 and TRBJ1-2; weak D call: TRBD1 (5 bases). Germline V CDR1 and CDR2: SNHLY, FYNNEI. The ends were cut back, 6 bases at V and 3 bases at J, with 20 bases in the middle. This CDR3 comprises 16 residues. Written as DNA, the CDR3 is TGTGCCAGCAGCGCCGGAACAGGCAATGGGGACTATGGCTACACCTTC. It codes for CASSAGTGNGDYGYTF.

This clone was observed a handful of times. The chain carries TRBV6-5 and TRBJ2-7; 8 bases align to TRBD1. J was trimmed by 9 bases and V by 9 bases; bases with no gene match: 10. Germline V gene data show CDR1 as MNHEY and CDR2 as SVGAGI. This CDR3 has 12 residues. CDR3 nucleotides: TGTGCCAGTACGGACAGGGAAGATCGGCAGTACTTC. Amino acids: CASTDREDRQYF.

The rearrangement uses TRBV19 and TRBJ2-1; no firm D call. Germline lookup yields CDR1 LNHDA and CDR2 SQIVND (reference sequence). V was pared by 7 bases and J by 8 bases, with 9 bases between. The CDR3 loop spans 11 amino acids. In DNA form, the CDR3 reads TGTGCCAGTACCCTCGGAGATGAGCAGTTCTTC. Its protein product is CASTLGDEQFF.

The chain uses TRBV27 and TRBJ2-6, with TRBD2 as a possible D gene (6 bases). Germline V CDR1 and CDR2: MNHEY, SMNVEV (reference sequence). Between the trimmed V and J ends, which lost 2 bases and 0 bases, there was a span of 11 bases. The CDR3 contains 17 residues. The CDR3 coding sequence is TGTGCCAGCAGTTTAGGGGAGGCACTCTCTGGGGCCAACGTCCTGACTTTC. Its translation is CASSLGEALSGANVLTF.

In this sample, this clone turned up a few times. This chain uses TRBV19 with TRBJ2-5, with 10 bases lining up with TRBD2. V shed 10 bases, J shed 3 bases, and the junction held 17 bases outside the gene matches. The germline gives CDR1 LNHDA, CDR2 SQIVND (reference sequence). The CDR3 has 17 residues. In nucleotides, the CDR3 is TGTGCCACCCAGCGGGCAAAAACTAGCGGGATTAAAGAGACCCAGTACTTC. It is translated as CATQRAKTSGIKETQYF.

The rearrangement joins TRBV11-1 to TRBJ2-1, with TRBD2 as a possible D gene (5 bases). CDR1 is SGHAT, CDR2 FQDESV, per germline (reference sequence). This CDR3 contains 15 residues. The V end lost 4 bases, the J end lost 7 bases, and 17 bases lay between the germline ends. The DNA for the CDR3 is TGTGCCAGCAGCTCCCCGGGGTCGGGGAGAAATGAGCAGTTCTTC. Translated: CASSSPGSGRNEQFF.

This rearrangement joins TRBV21-1 to TRBJ2-7; TRBD2 was called by the table and not checked on the DNA. TRBV21-1 is assigned pseudogene status. The CDR3 is 15 amino acids. CDR3 amino acids: CASSKLRIWEAEQYF. The CDR3 DNA reads as TGTGCCAGCAGCAAACTTCGGATTTGGGAGGCCGAGCAGTACTTC.

This clone has a handful of counts. The rearrangement links TRBV28 to TRBJ1-1; D is unresolved. CDR3 length equals 15 residues. Germline-derived CDR1 and CDR2 are MDHEN and SYDVKM. V lost 5 bases and J 0 bases, leaving 13 bases between the germline ends. CDR3 in DNA: TGTGCCAGCAGTCCCCGAGCAGGCTTGAACACTGAAGCTTTCTTT. It yields the protein CASSPRAGLNTEAFF.

V is TRBV30 and J is TRBJ1-5; the D gene is possibly TRBD1 (6 bases). V lost 4 bases to trimming and J lost 5 bases, with 15 bases between them. Per germline, CDR1 GTSNPN and CDR2 SVGIG (reference sequence). This CDR3 contains 14 residues. The CDR3 nucleotides are TGTGCCTGGAACGGGGGGGCCGTCGATCAGCCCCAGCATTTT. It is translated as CAWNGGAVDQPQHF.

V gene TRBV5-1 combines with J gene TRBJ2-1; a weak D match, TRBD2 (6 bases). Germline-derived CDR1 and CDR2 are SGHRS and YFSETQ. V lost 9 bases to trimming and J lost 0 bases, with 13 bases between them. The CDR3 runs to 14 residues. This CDR3 reads CATGTGSSYNEQFF. CDR3 bases: TGCGCCACTGGCACCGGGAGCTCCTACAATGAGCAGTTCTTC.

The chain joins TRBV10-3 to TRBJ2-3; D uncertain. The CDR3 has 15 residues. V was cut by 0 bases and J by 2 bases, with 9 bases left in between. Germline V lookup: CDR1 ENHRY, CDR2 SYGVKD. The CDR3 loop is CAISESVRITDTQYF. Written as DNA, the CDR3 is TGTGCCATCAGTGAGTCAGTTAGAATCACAGATACGCAGTATTTT.